This record looks at one TCR beta chain sequence and its context. The sample carries other DNA sequences with the same CDR3. CDR3 size: 15 residues. The V gene lost 5 bases and the J gene lost 0 bases, with 12 bases spanning the gap. Germline V gives CDR1 SEHNR, CDR2 FQNEAQ (reference sequence). This sample stems from a study of cytomegalovirus exposure and HLA in healthy donors. The PCR used 60 Vbeta and 13 Jbeta primers. Clones were sequenced by immunoSEQ multiplex PCR, and TCRdb holds only the in-frame ones, with some missing. The table records approximately 250,000 clones, roughly 73% of them present only once.

The chain carries TRBV7-9 and TRBJ2-3; TRBD1 might be the D (6 bases). This receptor was taken from a boy younger than 18 in good health and CMV-seronegative. Sequencing was performed on PBMCs. This CDR3 is CASSPPGVSTDTQYF. The DNA of the CDR3 is TGTGCCAGCAGCCCCCCAGGGGTCAGCACAGATACGCAGTATTTT.